This TCR beta chain was sequenced in a study of blood T cells in healthy people across ages. The study's findings and limits: Diversity estimated from one million T cells was considered an underestimate.

Looked up from germline, CDR1 is SGHAT and CDR2 is FQNNGV. The CDR3 sequence is 17 residues long. The V segment lost 5 bases and the J segment 4 bases; nucleotides outside the gene matches: 12. Of note for this clonotype: Its antigen is unidentified.

A J-beta primer mix and a sample-barcoded 5' primer were used in a second PCR of roughly 6 to 11 cycles. The template-switch adaptor, which had 12 random nucleotides, put a tag on each cDNA molecule. TCRdb independently ran MiXCR on the 5' RACE reads; one entry per CDR3 protein. The sample carries some 1,500,000 distinct CDR3 sequences, roughly two fifths recorded once. Sample donors were healthy Caucasian individuals that came from Russia, aged roughly 6 to 90. Per sample, a minimum of 6.5 million PBMCs were isolated. Sequencing input: blood. The V call is TRBV11-2, the J call TRBJ1-5; 9 bases match TRBD1. The TCR sequence derives from a woman aged 18-30 years in good health. CDR3: CASSHRDREFWNQPQHF. CDR3 sequence (DNA): TGTGCCAGCAGCCATAGGGACAGGGAGTTTTGGAATCAGCCCCAGCATTTT.